The T cell receptor beta chain under discussion was sequenced for a study of blood T cell repertoires in COVID-19. Across the whole study: Sites in the United States, Italy and Spain provided acute and convalescent COVID-19 samples. Sample material is recorded as cDNA or gDNA derived from T cells, B-cell-depleted T cells, or PBMCs.

This table comes from immunoSEQ multiplex PCR, and its TCRdb copy is limited to in-frame clones, with some not included. The sample contains around 270,000 clones, about 87% of which appear only once. Germline V CDR1 and CDR2: SGHRS, YFSETQ. CDR3 length: 15 residues. V was pared by 4 bases and J by 2 bases, with 15 bases between. This TCR was sampled from a man aged 60 to 75 who had recovered from COVID-19. The chain links TRBV5-1 to TRBJ1-2, with D unresolved. Sequenced: peripheral blood. The CDR3 nucleotides are TGCGCCAGCAGCACCGACGCCCGGGAAAACTATGGCTACACCTTC. It encodes CASSTDARENYGYTF. Full variable domain (rest looked up from reference TRBV5-1 and TRBJ1-2): KAGVTQTPRYLIKTRGQQVTLSCSPISGHRSVSWYQQTPGQGLQFLFEYFSETQRNKGNFPGRFSGRQFSNSRSEMNVSTLELGDSALYLCASSTDARENYGYTFGSGTRLTVV.